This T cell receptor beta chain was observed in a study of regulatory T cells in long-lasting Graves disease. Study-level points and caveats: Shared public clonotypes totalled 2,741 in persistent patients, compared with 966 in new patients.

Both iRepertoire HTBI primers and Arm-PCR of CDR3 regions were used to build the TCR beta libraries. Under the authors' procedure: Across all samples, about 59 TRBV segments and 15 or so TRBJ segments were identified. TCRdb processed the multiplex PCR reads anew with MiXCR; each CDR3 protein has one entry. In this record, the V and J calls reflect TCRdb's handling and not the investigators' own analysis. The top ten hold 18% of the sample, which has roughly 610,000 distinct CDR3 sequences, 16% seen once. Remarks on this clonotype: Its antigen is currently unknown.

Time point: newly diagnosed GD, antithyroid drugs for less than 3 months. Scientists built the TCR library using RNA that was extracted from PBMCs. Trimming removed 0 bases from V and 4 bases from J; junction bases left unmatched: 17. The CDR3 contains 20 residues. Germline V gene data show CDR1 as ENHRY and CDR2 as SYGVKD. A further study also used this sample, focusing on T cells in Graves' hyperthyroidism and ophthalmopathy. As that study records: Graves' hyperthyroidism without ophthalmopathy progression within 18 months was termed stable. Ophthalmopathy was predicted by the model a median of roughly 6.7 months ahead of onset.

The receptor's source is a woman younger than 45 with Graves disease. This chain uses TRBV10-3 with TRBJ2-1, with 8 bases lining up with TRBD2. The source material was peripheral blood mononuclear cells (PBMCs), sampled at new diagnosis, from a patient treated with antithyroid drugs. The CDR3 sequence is CAISESTSSGRRLGYNEQFF. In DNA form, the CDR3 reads TGTGCCATCAGTGAGTCGACTTCAAGCGGGAGACGCCTAGGGTACAATGAGCAGTTCTTC.